Following are 24 T cell receptor beta chains from one sample sequenced in a study of cytomegalovirus exposure and HLA in healthy donors. Some clones are missing from TCRdb's copy, which holds only in-frame ones; the method was immunoSEQ multiplex PCR. The top ten clones hold approximately 2.9% of a sample with 150,000 to 200,000 clones, 91% of them seen once. Sequencing input: PBMCs. The receptors shown here come from a woman aged 18-35 years in good health and CMV-seropositive.

The V gene is TRBV27, the J gene TRBJ2-2, with TRBD2 identical over 11 bases. CDR1 and CDR2 (germline): MNHEY, SMNVEV (reference sequence). The CDR3 sequence is 16 residues long. Unmatched junction bases numbered 3, after V lost 2 bases and J lost 4 bases. This CDR3 is CASSLASGRFTGELFF. The CDR3, as DNA: TGTGCCAGCAGTTTAGCTAGCGGGAGGTTCACCGGGGAGCTGTTTTTT.

This chain uses TRBV27 with TRBJ2-5, with TRBD1 matching 7 bases. Germline V gene sequence: CDR1 MNHEY, CDR2 SMNVEV (reference sequence). J gave up 3 bases and V 4 bases, and 8 bases lay outside the gene matches. The CDR3 totals 15 residues. The CDR3, as DNA: TGTGCCAGCAGTTCCCCCGGGACAGCCAAAGAGACCCAGTACTTC. It yields the protein CASSSPGTAKETQYF.

This clone was found once. The chain employs TRBV28 and TRBJ2-7, with D possibly TRBD1 on 5 matching bases. CDR3 length: 13 amino acids. Per the germline V gene, CDR1 is MDHEN and CDR2 is SYDVKM. V lost 6 bases and J 2 bases, leaving 11 bases between the germline ends. The CDR3 protein is CASSSTGPYEQYF. The DNA of the CDR3 is TGTGCCAGCAGCTCCACAGGCCCCTACGAGCAGTACTTC.

The chain couples TRBV10-1 to TRBJ2-7; 10 bases agree with TRBD1. The CDR3 contains 13 residues. V was clipped by 6 bases and J by 4 bases; unmatched bases: 3. In germline, CDR1 is WNHNN, CDR2 SYGVQD (reference sequence). As DNA, the CDR3 is TGCGCCAGCAGGGGACAGGGGCCTTACGAGCAGTACTTC. This translates into CASRGQGPYEQYF.

The chain has TRBV27 and TRBJ2-1, with 16 nucleotides matching TRBD2. The CDR3 runs 17 residues. Per germline, CDR1 MNHEY and CDR2 SMNVEV (reference sequence). With V trimmed by 4 bases and J by 6 bases, 6 bases remained unmatched. CDR3 region: CASSSPGLAGGGNEQFF. Here the CDR3 DNA reads TGTGCCAGCAGTTCCCCGGGACTAGCGGGAGGGGGCAATGAGCAGTTCTTC.

The CDR3 reads CAWTLPSVEQFF. The CDR3 nucleotides are TGTGCCTGGACCCTACCCTCCGTGGAGCAGTTCTTC. The chain combines TRBV30 with TRBJ2-1; D ambiguous. The CDR3 extends over 12 amino acids. The V gene lost 4 bases and the J gene lost 10 bases, with 14 bases spanning the gap. The germline V gene has CDR1 GTSNPN and CDR2 SVGIG (reference sequence).

CDR3 sequence: CASSLGGGDQPQHF. DNA for the CDR3: TGTGCCAGCAGTTTGGGAGGAGGGGATCAGCCCCAGCATTTT. The V call is TRBV28, the J call TRBJ1-5, with TRBD1 as a possible D gene (5 bases). The CDR3 runs to 14 residues. In germline, CDR1 is MDHEN, CDR2 SYDVKM. Trimming removed 3 bases from V and 5 bases from J, with 11 bases in between.

This rearrangement joins TRBV7-8 to TRBJ2-7; 9 bases agree with TRBD2. Losses at the gene ends were 1 base for V and 1 base for J; bases not matched to a gene: 8. The CDR3 contains 17 residues. The germline V gene has CDR1 SGHVS and CDR2 FQNEAQ. CDR3 sequence: CASSLVSLAGRSYEQYF. In DNA, the CDR3 is TGTGCCAGCAGCTTAGTGTCGCTAGCGGGACGATCCTACGAGCAGTACTTC.

The chain carries TRBV28 and TRBJ2-6, with TRBD2 matching 7 bases. Germline V gives CDR1 MDHEN, CDR2 SYDVKM. CDR3 length: 17 residues. The trim removed 5 bases at V and 1 base at J, leaving 8 bases unmatched. CDR3 in DNA: TGTGCCAGCAGTAAGGGACTAATCTCTTCTGGGGCCAACGTCCTGACTTTC. Amino acids: CASSKGLISSGANVLTF.

This chain connects TRBV6-5 to TRBJ2-1, with 10 nucleotides matching TRBD2. The CDR3 loop spans 15 amino acids. The V and J ends lost 0 bases and 6 bases, in that order; junction bases with no gene match: 2. CDR1 is MNHEY and CDR2 is SVGAGI in the germline V gene. CDR3 coding DNA: TGTGCCAGCAGTTACTCGAAGCGGGGGGGCAATGAGCAGTTCTTC. Amino acid sequence: CASSYSKRGGNEQFF.

This clone appeared a few times. The chain carries TRBV5-1 and TRBJ1-2; D is possibly TRBD1 (5 bases). V gave up 7 bases and J gave up 7 bases, with 14 bases separating them. Germline CDR1 is SGHRS and CDR2 is YFSETQ. The CDR3 runs to 12 residues. The CDR3 loop is CASGAGEGGYTF. The CDR3 coding sequence is TGCGCCAGCGGGGCGGGGGAAGGTGGCTACACCTTC.

The chain employs TRBV9 and TRBJ2-1; 13 bases map to TRBD2. CDR1 SGDLS and CDR2 YYNGEE come from the germline V gene. With 3 bases clipped from V and 0 bases from J, the junction kept 12 bases outside the gene matches. This CDR3 has 20 residues. In DNA, the CDR3 is TGTGCCAGCAGCGAGGGGCCGGGACTAGCGGGGACCGGCTCCTACAATGAGCAGTTCTTC. It codes for CASSEGPGLAGTGSYNEQFF. Full variable domain (missing parts from reference TRBV9 and TRBJ2-1): DSGVTQTPKHLITATGQRVTLRCSPRSGDLSVYWYQQSLDQGLQFLIQYYNGEERAKGNILERFSAQQFPDLHSELNLSSLELGDSALYFCASSEGPGLAGTGSYNEQFFGPGTRLTVL.

The rearrangement joins TRBV28 to TRBJ2-5; weak D call: TRBD2 (7 bases). Germline CDR1 reads MDHEN; CDR2 reads SYDVKM. The CDR3 sequence is 17 residues long. Trimming stripped 6 bases from V and 4 bases from J, with 24 bases between. As DNA, the CDR3 is TGTGCCAGCAGACCCCGGCGGGGGCACCCAAGGGGAGAGACCCAGTACTTC. It is translated as CASRPRRGHPRGETQYF.

The chain employs TRBV27 and TRBJ1-5, with 8 bases that match TRBD1. J lost 3 bases, V lost 5 bases, and 3 bases had no gene match. The CDR3 covers 14 residues. Germline CDR1 MNHEY, CDR2 SMNVEV (reference sequence). The CDR3 is CASSLQGDNQPQHF. The DNA for the CDR3 is TGTGCCAGCAGTCTACAGGGGGACAATCAGCCCCAGCATTTT.

This clone was recorded once. CDR3 in amino acids: CASSSTSGGPRSQETQYF. In nucleotides, the CDR3 is TGTGCCAGCAGTTCAACTAGCGGGGGGCCCCGCTCCCAAGAGACCCAGTACTTC. The chain links TRBV27 to TRBJ2-5; 12 bases fit TRBD2. Germline CDR1 and CDR2: MNHEY and SMNVEV (reference sequence). The CDR3 spans 18 residues. J was trimmed by 1 base and V by 4 bases; bases with no gene match: 10.

This chain uses TRBV19 with TRBJ1-2; D gene unclear. Trimming took 7 bases from V and 2 from J, leaving 17 bases between them. Germline CDR1 and CDR2: LNHDA and SQIVND (reference sequence). The CDR3 is 15 amino acids. CDR3 sequence reads: CASIPTVGENYGYTF. In nucleotides, the CDR3 is TGTGCCAGTATTCCCACAGTTGGGGAGAACTATGGCTACACCTTC.

The J gene is TRBJ1-1, the V gene TRBV9, with TRBD1 matching over 7 bases. The V and J ends lost 4 bases and 4 bases, in that order; junction bases with no gene match: 10. Germline CDR1 and CDR2: SGDLS and YYNGEE. This CDR3 comprises 15 residues. DNA for the CDR3: TGTGCCAGCAGCTCAGGAGATCAGGGGGGCACTGAAGCTTTCTTT. Translation gives CASSSGDQGGTEAFF.

The V and J genes are TRBV6-1 and TRBJ1-4; D remains unclear. Germline loops: CDR1 MNHNS, CDR2 SASEGT. CDR3 size: 15 residues. Trimming stripped 7 bases from V and 0 bases from J, with 12 bases between. The CDR3 nucleotides are TGTGCCAGCACTCGGTTTGAGGCAACTAATGAAAAACTGTTTTTT. This sequence encodes CASTRFEATNEKLFF.

J is TRBJ2-3 and V is TRBV7-2; 12 bases are a match to TRBD2. This CDR3 comprises 16 residues. The germline gives CDR1 SGHTA, CDR2 FQGNSA. J lost 4 bases, V lost 8 bases, and 10 bases had no gene match. CDR3 amino acids: CASETLLAGGPDTQYF. CDR3 coding DNA: TGTGCCAGCGAAACTCTGCTAGCGGGAGGGCCAGATACGCAGTATTTT. Full variable domain (remainder filled in from reference TRBV7-2 and TRBJ2-3): GAGVSQSPSNKVTEKGKDVELRCDPISGHTALYWYRQSLGQGLEFLIYFQGNSAPDKSGLPSDRFSAERTGGSVSTLTIQRTQQEDSAVYLCASETLLAGGPDTQYFGPGTRLTVL.

The V and J genes are TRBV19 and TRBJ1-1, with TRBD1 as a possible D gene (5 bases). The CDR3 has 16 residues. Looked up from germline, CDR1 is LNHDA and CDR2 is SQIVND (reference sequence). V lost 1 base and J 3 bases, leaving 15 bases between the germline ends. CDR3 in amino acids: CASSIVVTRGDTEAFF. The CDR3, as DNA: TGTGCCAGTAGTATAGTTGTCACGCGGGGGGACACTGAAGCTTTCTTT.

J is TRBJ1-1 and V is TRBV6-5, with D perhaps matching TRBD1 (5 bases). The V gene lost 7 bases and the J gene lost 3 bases, with 9 bases spanning the gap. The germline V gene encodes CDR1 MNHEY and CDR2 SVGAGI. The CDR3 has 12 residues. The chain's CDR3 is CASNRKHTEAFF. CDR3 in DNA: TGTGCCAGCAACAGGAAACACACTGAAGCTTTCTTT.

This rearrangement joins TRBV18 to TRBJ1-1; weak D call: TRBD1 (6 bases). This CDR3 has 15 residues. In germline, CDR1 is KGHSH, CDR2 LQKENI. V lost 3 bases and J 1 base, leaving 12 bases between the germline ends. DNA of the CDR3: TGTGCCAGCTCACCCAACGGGGACAAGAACACTGAAGCTTTCTTT. Its protein product is CASSPNGDKNTEAFF.

V usage is TRBV6-1 and J usage is TRBJ1-6; D possibly corresponds to TRBD1 (5 bases). Looked up from germline, CDR1 is MNHNS and CDR2 is SASEGT. V shed 1 base and J shed 10 bases, with 17 bases lying between them. The CDR3 sequence is 16 residues long. The CDR3 protein is CASSEVRRSQGSPLHF. As DNA, the CDR3 is TGTGCCAGCAGTGAAGTGCGCCGTTCTCAGGGATCACCCCTCCACTTT.

This clone was observed once. The rearrangement links TRBV2 to TRBJ1-2; a possible D gene is TRBD1 (6 bases). Trimming cost V 10 bases and J 0 bases, with 15 bases left between them. This CDR3 is built from 14 residues. Germline V gives CDR1 SNHLY, CDR2 FYNNEI. Here the CDR3 reads CAITDRSSNYGYTF. In DNA, the CDR3 is TGTGCCATCACAGACAGGAGCTCTAACTATGGCTACACCTTC.